This T cell receptor (beta chain) was obtained from a study of cytomegalovirus exposure and HLA in healthy donors. The study's findings and limits: TCR beta sequences reportedly predicted the HLA-A and HLA-B alleles of most subjects accurately. The authors considered a cluster of highly shared sequence variants likely to be a sequencing artifact. In presence/absence analyses, roughly uniform sequencing depth across donors was assumed.

This clone has a handful of counts. Its antigen is unidentified. In the PCR, 60 Vbeta and 13 Jbeta primers were used. Data came from immunoSEQ multiplex PCR; TCRdb stores just in-frame clones and leaves some out. The table includes about 78,000 clones, over 55% detected once. The CDR3 is 15 residues long. The V gene lost 3 bases and the J gene lost 5 bases, with 16 bases spanning the gap. CDR1 and CDR2 (germline): LNHDA, SQIVND (reference sequence). The genes are TRBV19 and TRBJ1-1, with a weak D call TRBD1 (6 bases). The specimen was PBMCs. The clonotype was recovered from a man in his thirties or forties in good health and CMV-seropositive. For the CDR3, the DNA is TGTGCCAGTAGTATCCTTGCGGGGGCAGGGACTGAAGCTTTCTTT. It specifies CASSILAGAGTEAFF.